These 26 T cell receptor beta chains originate from one sample sequenced in a study of a mutant IDH1 vaccine in newly diagnosed glioma. Method: immunoSEQ multiplex PCR; TCRdb's copy keeps in-frame clones and lacks some. The sample shows about 67,000 clones, about four fifths of them seen only once. The time point was: baseline, week 1 (first vaccination visit). The sample's treatment: pre-vaccination baseline after standard-of-care therapy. The source material was peripheral blood mononuclear cells (PBMCs), sampled from a glioma patient treated with radiotherapy, temozolomide or both. Receptor source: a woman aged 18-29 years with glioma. Some clones in this sample may be carry-over from other donors' samples.

This clone has a handful of counts. The CDR3 DNA sequence: TGTGCCAGCAGCTTAGGGGTGGGCGATGGCTACACCTTC. Amino acid sequence: CASSLGVGDGYTF. The chain joins TRBV7-9 to TRBJ1-2; D is undetermined. The germline V gene has CDR1 SEHNR and CDR2 FQNEAQ (reference sequence). The CDR3 runs 13 residues. Trimming took 1 base from V and 6 from J, leaving 9 bases between them.

The chain links TRBV7-8 to TRBJ1-2; possibly TRBD1 for D (5 bases). The germline V and J ends were trimmed by 5 bases and 5 bases, with 18 bases remaining between them. This CDR3 region has 15 residues. Germline-derived CDR1 and CDR2 are SGHVS and FQNEAQ. Here the CDR3 reads CASSPYQGLGYGYTF. CDR3 in DNA: TGTGCCAGCAGCCCATACCAGGGATTGGGATATGGCTACACCTTC.

The chain uses TRBV10-1 and TRBJ2-4, with D perhaps being TRBD1 or TRBD2 (5 bases each). Germline-derived CDR1 and CDR2 are WNHNN and SYGVQD (reference sequence). The CDR3 spans 14 residues. With 0 bases removed from V and 5 bases from J, the gap between germline ends came to 8 bases. The chain's CDR3 is CASSESGTENIQYF. CDR3 bases: TGCGCCAGCAGTGAGTCGGGGACCGAAAACATTCAGTACTTC.

The chain employs TRBV7-2 and TRBJ1-2; 7 bases are shared with TRBD1. The germline V gene has CDR1 SGHTA and CDR2 FQGNSA. This CDR3 is built from 14 residues. V gave up 5 bases and J gave up 3 bases; unmatched junction bases: 6. In nucleotides, the CDR3 is TGTGCCAGCAGCACCGGGGGACAGTACTATGGCTACACCTTC. It encodes CASSTGGQYYGYTF. The full variable domain, rest sourced from reference TRBV7-2 and TRBJ1-2, is GAGVSQSPSNKVTEKGKDVELRCDPISGHTALYWYRQSLGQGLEFLIYFQGNSAPDKSGLPSDRFSAERTGGSVSTLTIQRTQQEDSAVYLCASSTGGQYYGYTFGSGTRLTVV.

V usage is TRBV6-4 and J usage is TRBJ1-1; D unclear. CDR3 size: 13 residues. Germline CDR1 reads MRHNA; CDR2 reads SNTAGT. V lost 4 bases and J 0 bases, leaving 6 bases between the germline ends. CDR3 sequence reads: CASSVKVNTEAFF. DNA of the CDR3: TGTGCCAGCAGTGTCAAGGTGAACACTGAAGCTTTCTTT.

This chain links TRBV5-1 with TRBJ2-1; no clear D. The V and J ends lost 2 bases and 7 bases respectively, with 13 bases between them. Germline V gene data show CDR1 as SGHRS and CDR2 as YFSETQ. This CDR3 region has 14 residues. The CDR3 DNA reads as TGCGCCAGCAGCTTCCAGCGCCGAGGAAATGAGCAGTTCTTC. This encodes CASSFQRRGNEQFF. Drawing the rest from reference TRBV5-1 and TRBJ2-1, the complete variable domain is KAGVTQTPRYLIKTRGQQVTLSCSPISGHRSVSWYQQTPGQGLQFLFEYFSETQRNKGNFPGRFSGRQFSNSRSEMNVSTLELGDSALYLCASSFQRRGNEQFFGPGTRLTVL.

The chain combines TRBV6-1 with TRBJ1-2, with 10 bases aligning to TRBD1. Germline V gene lookup returns CDR1 MNHNS and CDR2 SASEGT. The V and J ends lost 7 bases and 3 bases, in that order; junction bases with no gene match: 5. The CDR3 loop spans 14 amino acids. The CDR3 is CASIWTGGDYGYTF. The CDR3 DNA sequence: TGTGCCAGCATATGGACAGGGGGAGACTATGGCTACACCTTC.

The V gene is TRBV19, the J gene TRBJ2-7; TRBD1 matches 7 bases. The V gene end was trimmed by 7 bases and the J gene end by 5 bases; junction bases not matched to a gene: 11. The CDR3 contains 14 residues. Germline V gene lookup returns CDR1 LNHDA and CDR2 SQIVND (reference sequence). The chain's CDR3 is CASTLQGESNEQYF. For the CDR3, the DNA is TGTGCCAGTACCCTTCAGGGGGAATCCAACGAGCAGTACTTC.

The chain carries TRBV19 and TRBJ1-5; D is perhaps TRBD1 (5 bases). The CDR3 consists of 16 residues. Trimming removed 3 bases at V and 0 bases at J, with 12 bases between. Germline loops: CDR1 LNHDA, CDR2 SQIVND (reference sequence). The CDR3 DNA sequence: TGTGCCAGTAGTATGGCTTCGGGACGTAGCAATCAGCCCCAGCATTTT. This translates into CASSMASGRSNQPQHF.

The chain recombines TRBV18 with TRBJ1-2; no firm D call. V lost 2 bases and J 8 bases, leaving 15 bases between the germline ends. The germline CDR1 and CDR2 sequences are KGHSH and LQKENI. The CDR3 is 14 amino acids. DNA for the CDR3: TGTGCCAGCTCACCAGGTCAAATTGGTAGGGGCTACACCTTC. Amino acids: CASSPGQIGRGYTF. The full variable domain, completed using reference TRBV18 and TRBJ1-2, is NAGVMQNPRHLVRRRGQEARLRCSPMKGHSHVYWYRQLPEEGLKFMVYLQKENIIDESGMPKERFSAEFPKEGPSILRIQQVVRGDSAAYFCASSPGQIGRGYTFGSGTRLTVV.

This chain uses TRBV6-5 with TRBJ2-3; D unresolved. Per the germline V gene, CDR1 is MNHEY and CDR2 is SVGAGI. The CDR3 has 13 amino acids. V was shortened by 6 bases and J by 6 bases, with 13 bases between the two germline ends. The CDR3 coding sequence is TGTGCCAGCAGCCAGACCCGGATGGATACGCAGTATTTT. As protein: CASSQTRMDTQYF.

J is TRBJ2-7 and V is TRBV6-1; 10 bases fit TRBD1. V was pared by 2 bases and J by 2 bases, with 3 bases of the junction left unmatched. CDR3 size: 15 residues. Germline V lookup: CDR1 MNHNS, CDR2 SASEGT. CDR3 residues: CASSETGTGAYEQYF. CDR3 in DNA: TGTGCCAGCAGTGAAACCGGGACAGGGGCCTACGAGCAGTACTTC.

The chain uses TRBV5-6 and TRBJ2-1; 13 bases map to TRBD2. Germline lookup yields CDR1 SGHDT and CDR2 YYEEEE. J gave up 5 bases and V 4 bases, and 3 bases lay outside the gene matches. CDR3 length equals 15 residues. The CDR3 DNA follows: TGTGCCAGCAGCGGAACTAGCGGGGGGGACAATGAGCAGTTCTTC. This gives the protein CASSGTSGGDNEQFF.

The chain combines TRBV5-4 with TRBJ2-7; D is possibly TRBD1 (6 bases). This CDR3 has 16 amino acids. CDR1 is SGHNT and CDR2 is YYREEE in the germline V gene (reference sequence). V was pared by 4 bases and J by 5 bases, with 22 bases between. CDR3 nucleotide sequence: TGTGCCAGCAGCCCCCCCGGCAGGGGTAGTAAAAACGAGCAGTACTTC. Its translation is CASSPPGRGSKNEQYF.

This sequence joins TRBV6-1 and TRBJ2-7, with D uncertain. Germline assignment: CDR1 MNHNS and CDR2 SASEGT. There are 9 residues in the CDR3. V was pared by 7 bases and J by 2 bases, with 0 bases between. The CDR3 bases are TGTGCCAGCACCTACGAGCAGTACTTC. As protein: CASTYEQYF.

V gene TRBV4-1 combines with J gene TRBJ1-4; D is undetermined. Germline V CDR1 and CDR2: MGHRA, YSYEKL. The ends were cut back, 6 bases at V and 5 bases at J, with 10 bases in the middle. There are 13 residues in the CDR3. The CDR3 DNA follows: TGCGCCAGCAGTGCCAACGCGAATGAAAAACTGTTTTTT. Translation: CASSANANEKLFF.

This chain links TRBV4-1 with TRBJ2-7; D not certain. The ends were cut back, 3 bases at V and 5 bases at J, with 17 bases in the middle. The CDR3 loop spans 15 amino acids. Germline V gives CDR1 MGHRA, CDR2 YSYEKL. Here the CDR3 reads CASSQATTFSNEQYF. For the CDR3, the DNA is TGCGCCAGCAGCCAGGCAACTACCTTTAGTAACGAGCAGTACTTC.

In this sample, this clone turned up a few times. At one end, the junction sequence differs from germline, possibly due to a read error. V is TRBV6-5 and J is TRBJ1-1, with 7 bases fitting TRBD1. This CDR3 spans 14 amino acids. Germline V gene lookup returns CDR1 MNHEY and CDR2 SVGAGI. DNA for the CDR3: TGTGCCAGCAGTTCAGGGGGGGCGAACGCTGAAGCTTTCTTT. Residues: CASSSGGANAEAFF.

This clone turned up a few times. The chain uses TRBV12-5 and TRBJ1-5; no reliable D call. The V gene lost 1 base and the J gene lost 8 bases, with 3 bases spanning the gap. The length of the CDR3 is 11 residues. Germline loops: CDR1 LGHNT, CDR2 FRNRAP. Here the CDR3 reads CASGLAEPQHF. The CDR3 DNA follows: TGTGCTAGTGGTTTGGCGGAGCCCCAGCATTTT.

The chain has TRBV9 and TRBJ2-2, with D perhaps assigned TRBD1 or TRBD2 (5 bases each). The CDR3 is made up of 14 amino acids. V lost 0 bases and J 7 bases, leaving 10 bases between the germline ends. Per germline, CDR1 SGDLS and CDR2 YYNGEE. CDR3 in amino acids: CASSVGEGNGELFF. In DNA form, the CDR3 reads TGTGCCAGCAGCGTAGGAGAGGGGAACGGGGAGCTGTTTTTT.

The chain employs TRBV5-6 and TRBJ1-1; D remains ambiguous. The CDR3 spans 12 residues. The germline V and J ends were trimmed by 0 bases and 6 bases, with 6 bases remaining between them. Germline CDR1 and CDR2: SGHDT and YYEEEE. CDR3: CASSLGEAEAFF. The CDR3 DNA is TGTGCCAGCAGCTTGGGAGAAGCTGAAGCTTTCTTT. Supplemented by reference TRBV5-6 and TRBJ1-1, the full variable domain reads DAGVTQSPTHLIKTRGQQVTLRCSPKSGHDTVSWYQQALGQGPQFIFQYYEEEERQRGNFPDRFSGHQFPNYSSELNVNALLLGDSALYLCASSLGEAEAFFGQGTRLTVV.

This chain connects TRBV19 to TRBJ2-1; D ambiguous. From germline, CDR1 is LNHDA and CDR2 SQIVND (reference sequence). Deletions cut 3 bases from V and 4 bases from J, with 7 bases between. The CDR3 is made up of 13 amino acids. The CDR3 nucleotides are TGTGCCAGTAGTATTGTCATATACAATGAGCAGTTCTTC. Protein: CASSIVIYNEQFF.

This rearrangement joins TRBV5-3 to TRBJ2-7; TRBD2 might be the D (6 bases). TRBV5-3 counts as an open reading frame of uncertain function. The length of the CDR3 is 16 residues. The V gene lost 4 bases and the J gene lost 2 bases, with 19 bases spanning the gap. CDR3: CARSPSRTNGAYEQYF. CDR3 coding DNA: TGTGCCAGAAGCCCAAGTAGGACTAACGGGGCCTACGAGCAGTACTTC.

The gene calls are TRBV7-2 and TRBJ2-7; TRBD2 matches 8 bases. There are 15 residues in the CDR3. Germline CDR1 reads SGHTA; CDR2 reads FQGNSA. After removal of 6 bases from V and 2 bases from J, the junction contained 9 bases not matched to a gene. The CDR3 region has the DNA TGTGCCAGCAGTCCGGGACTAGGCGTTACCTACGAGCAGTACTTC. Translated: CASSPGLGVTYEQYF.

This rearrangement joins TRBV6-5 to TRBJ2-7, with D perhaps TRBD2 (5 bases). Trimming left V 2 bases short and J 1 base short, with 12 bases between. The CDR3 has 15 residues. Germline V gene sequence: CDR1 MNHEY, CDR2 SVGAGI. CDR3 in DNA: TGTGCCAGCAGTTACGGACTGAGCCTTTCCTACGAGCAGTACTTC. Protein product: CASSYGLSLSYEQYF.

The rearrangement joins TRBV30 to TRBJ2-3, with TRBD2 matching over 7 bases. J lost 4 bases, V lost 5 bases, and 3 bases had no gene match. The germline V gene encodes CDR1 GTSNPN and CDR2 SVGIG (reference sequence). The CDR3 is made up of 12 amino acids. The CDR3 DNA is TGTGCCTGGGGTGGACTAGCAGATACGCAGTATTTT. Translation: CAWGGLADTQYF. Combining the CDR3 with reference TRBV30 and TRBJ2-3 gives the whole variable domain SQTIHQWPATLVQPVGSPLSLECTVEGTSNPNLYWYRQAAGRGLQLLFYSVGIGQISSEVPQNLSASRPQDRQFILSSKKLLLSDSGFYLCAWGGLADTQYFGPGTRLTVL.